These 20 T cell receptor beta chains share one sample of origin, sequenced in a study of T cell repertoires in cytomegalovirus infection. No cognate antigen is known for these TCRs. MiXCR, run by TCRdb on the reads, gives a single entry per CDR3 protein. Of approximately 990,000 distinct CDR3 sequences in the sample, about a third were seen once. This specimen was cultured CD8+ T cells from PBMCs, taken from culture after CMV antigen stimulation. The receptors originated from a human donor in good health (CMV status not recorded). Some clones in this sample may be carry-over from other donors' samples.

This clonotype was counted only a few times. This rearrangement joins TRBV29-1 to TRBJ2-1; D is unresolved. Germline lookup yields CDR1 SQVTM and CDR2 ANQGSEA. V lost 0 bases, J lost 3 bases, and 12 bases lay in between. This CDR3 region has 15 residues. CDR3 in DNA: TGCAGCGTTGAAGATCCGTTTACAGACTACAATGAGCAGTTCTTC. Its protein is CSVEDPFTDYNEQFF.

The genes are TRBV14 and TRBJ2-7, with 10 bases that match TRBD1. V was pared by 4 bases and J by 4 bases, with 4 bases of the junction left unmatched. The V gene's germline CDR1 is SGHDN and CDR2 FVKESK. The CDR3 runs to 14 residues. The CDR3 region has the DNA TGTGCCAGCAGCCGAGACAGGGGGCAGTACGAGCAGTACTTC. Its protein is CASSRDRGQYEQYF.

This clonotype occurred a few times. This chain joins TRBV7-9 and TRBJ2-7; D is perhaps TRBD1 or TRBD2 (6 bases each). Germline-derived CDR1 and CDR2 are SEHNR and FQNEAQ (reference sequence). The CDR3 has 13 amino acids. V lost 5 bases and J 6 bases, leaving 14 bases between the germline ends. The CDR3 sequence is CASSGGGRGEQYV. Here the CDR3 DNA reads TGTGCCAGCAGCGGAGGGGGGCGGGGCGAGCAGTACGTC.

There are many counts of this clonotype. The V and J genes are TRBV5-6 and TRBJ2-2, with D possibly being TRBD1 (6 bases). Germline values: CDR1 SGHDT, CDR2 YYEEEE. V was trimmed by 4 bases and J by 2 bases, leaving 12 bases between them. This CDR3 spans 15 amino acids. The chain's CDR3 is CASSPGTLNTGELFF. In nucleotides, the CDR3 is TGTGCCAGCAGCCCCGGGACACTTAACACCGGGGAGCTGTTTTTT. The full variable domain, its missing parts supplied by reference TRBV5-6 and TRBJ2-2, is DAGVTQSPTHLIKTRGQQVTLRCSPKSGHDTVSWYQQALGQGPQFIFQYYEEEERQRGNFPDRFSGHQFPNYSSELNVNALLLGDSALYLCASSPGTLNTGELFFGEGSRLTVL.

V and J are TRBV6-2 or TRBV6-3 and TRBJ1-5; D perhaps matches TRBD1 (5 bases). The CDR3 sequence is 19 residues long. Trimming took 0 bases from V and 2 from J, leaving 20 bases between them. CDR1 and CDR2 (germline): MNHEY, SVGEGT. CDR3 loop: CASSYSLGPGWFGNQPQHF. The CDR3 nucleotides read TGTGCCAGCAGTTACTCCCTGGGCCCAGGGTGGTTTGGCAATCAGCCCCAGCATTTT.

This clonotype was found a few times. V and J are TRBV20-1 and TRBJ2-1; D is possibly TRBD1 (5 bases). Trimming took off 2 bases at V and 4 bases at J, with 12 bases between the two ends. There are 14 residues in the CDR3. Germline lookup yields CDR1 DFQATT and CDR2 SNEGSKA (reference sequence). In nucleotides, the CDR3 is TGCAGTGCTAGAATACAGGCGGATTACAATGAGCAGTTCTTC. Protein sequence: CSARIQADYNEQFF.

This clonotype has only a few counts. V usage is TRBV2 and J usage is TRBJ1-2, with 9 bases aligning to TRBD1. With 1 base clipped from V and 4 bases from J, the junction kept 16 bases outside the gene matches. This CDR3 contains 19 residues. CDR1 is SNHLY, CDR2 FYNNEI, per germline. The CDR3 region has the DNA TGTGCCAGCAGTGAAGTCCCCGGTCAGGACAGGGGCAGATCCTATGGCTACACCTTC. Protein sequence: CASSEVPGQDRGRSYGYTF.

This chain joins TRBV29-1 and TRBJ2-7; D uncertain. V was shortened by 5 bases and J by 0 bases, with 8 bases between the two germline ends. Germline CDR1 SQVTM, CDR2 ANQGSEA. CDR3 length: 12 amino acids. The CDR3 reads CSVQVSSYEQYV. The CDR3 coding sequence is TGCAGCGTTCAGGTGAGCTCCTACGAGCAGTACGTC.

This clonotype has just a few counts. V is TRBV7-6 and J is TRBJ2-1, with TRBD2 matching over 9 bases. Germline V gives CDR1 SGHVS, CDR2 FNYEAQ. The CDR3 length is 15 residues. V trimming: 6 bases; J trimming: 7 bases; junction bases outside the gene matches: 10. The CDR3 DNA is TGTGCCAGCAGTTTCCGGTCTAGCGGGGTGAATGAGCAGTTCTTC. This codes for CASSFRSSGVNEQFF.

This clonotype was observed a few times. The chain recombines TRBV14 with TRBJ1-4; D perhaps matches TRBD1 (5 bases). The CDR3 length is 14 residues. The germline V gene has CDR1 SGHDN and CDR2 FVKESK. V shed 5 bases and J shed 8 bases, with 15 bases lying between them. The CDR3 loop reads CASSRTPGAEKLFF. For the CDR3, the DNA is TGTGCCAGCAGCAGGACCCCCGGGGCCGAAAAACTGTTTTTT.

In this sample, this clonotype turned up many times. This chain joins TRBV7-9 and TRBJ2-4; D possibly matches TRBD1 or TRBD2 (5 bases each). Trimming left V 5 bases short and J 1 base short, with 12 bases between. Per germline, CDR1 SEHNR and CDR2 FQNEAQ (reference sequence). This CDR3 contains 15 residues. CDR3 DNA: TGTGCCAGCAGCCCCATCAGGGAGGCCAAAAACATTCAGTACTTC. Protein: CASSPIREAKNIQYF.

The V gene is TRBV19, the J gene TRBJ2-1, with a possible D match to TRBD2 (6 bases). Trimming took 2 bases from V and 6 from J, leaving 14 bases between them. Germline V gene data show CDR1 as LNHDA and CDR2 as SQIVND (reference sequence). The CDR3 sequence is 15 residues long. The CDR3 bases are TGTGCCAGTAGTATACGTGGGGGGACGGGCAATGAGCAGTTCTTC. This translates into CASSIRGGTGNEQFF.

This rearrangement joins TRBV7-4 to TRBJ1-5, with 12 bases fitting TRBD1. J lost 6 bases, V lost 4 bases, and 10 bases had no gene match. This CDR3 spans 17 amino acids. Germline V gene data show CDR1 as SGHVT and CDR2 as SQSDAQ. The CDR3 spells CASSSSPGQGASQPQHF. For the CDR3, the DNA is TGTGCCAGCAGCTCCTCACCGGGACAGGGGGCTAGTCAGCCCCAGCATTTT.

The CDR3 reads CASSAGLAGPDTQYF. For the CDR3, the DNA is TGTGCCAGCAGCGCGGGACTAGCGGGACCAGATACGCAGTATTTT. The chain joins TRBV5-4 to TRBJ2-3; 13 positions match TRBD2. Germline V gives CDR1 SGHNT, CDR2 YYREEE (reference sequence). The CDR3 is made up of 15 amino acids. Unmatched junction bases numbered 3, after V lost 4 bases and J lost 4 bases. The full variable domain, its missing parts supplied by reference TRBV5-4 and TRBJ2-3, is ETGVTQSPTHLIKTRGQQVTLRCSSQSGHNTVSWYQQALGQGPQFIFQYYREEENGRGNFPPRFSGLQFPNYSSELNVNALELDDSALYLCASSAGLAGPDTQYFGPGTRLTVL.

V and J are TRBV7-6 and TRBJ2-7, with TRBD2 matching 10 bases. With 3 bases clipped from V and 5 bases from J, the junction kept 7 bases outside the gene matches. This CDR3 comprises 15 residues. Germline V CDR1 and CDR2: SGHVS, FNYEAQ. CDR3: CASSLSLAGVHEQYF. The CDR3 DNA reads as TGTGCCAGCAGCTTGTCCCTAGCGGGGGTCCACGAGCAGTACTTC.

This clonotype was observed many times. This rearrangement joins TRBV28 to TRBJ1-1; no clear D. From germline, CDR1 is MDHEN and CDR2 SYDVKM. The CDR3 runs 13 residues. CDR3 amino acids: CGTHPELNTEAFF. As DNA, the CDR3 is TGTGGTACCCACCCGGAACTGAACACTGAAGCTTTCTTT. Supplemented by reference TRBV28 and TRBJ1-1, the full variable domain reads DVKVTQSSRYLVKRTGEKVFLECVQDMDHENMFWYRQDPGLGLRLIYFSYDVKMKEKGDIPEGYSVSREKKERFSLILESASTNQTSMYLCGTHPELNTEAFFGQGTRLTVV.

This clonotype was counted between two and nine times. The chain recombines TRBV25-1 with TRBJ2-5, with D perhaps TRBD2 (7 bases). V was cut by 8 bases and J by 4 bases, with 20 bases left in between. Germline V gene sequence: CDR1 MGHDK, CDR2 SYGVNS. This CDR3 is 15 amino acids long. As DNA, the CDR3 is TGTGCCAGCCTCAATTCCGTTAGGGGGGGAGAGACCCAGTACTTC. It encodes CASLNSVRGGETQYF. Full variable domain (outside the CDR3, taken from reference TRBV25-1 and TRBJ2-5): EADIYQTPRYLVIGTGKKITLECSQTMGHDKMYWYQQDPGMELHLIHYSYGVNSTEKGDLSSESTVSRIRTEHFPLTLESARPSHTSQYLCASLNSVRGGETQYFGPGTRLLVL.

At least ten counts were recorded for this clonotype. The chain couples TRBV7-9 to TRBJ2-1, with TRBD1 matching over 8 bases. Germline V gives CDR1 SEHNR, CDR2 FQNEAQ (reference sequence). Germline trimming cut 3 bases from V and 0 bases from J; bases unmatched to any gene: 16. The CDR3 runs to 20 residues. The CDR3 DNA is TGTGCCAGCAGCTTTTCCAGGACAGGGATAACCTTGAGCTCCTACAATGAGCAGTTCTTC. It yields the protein CASSFSRTGITLSSYNEQFF.

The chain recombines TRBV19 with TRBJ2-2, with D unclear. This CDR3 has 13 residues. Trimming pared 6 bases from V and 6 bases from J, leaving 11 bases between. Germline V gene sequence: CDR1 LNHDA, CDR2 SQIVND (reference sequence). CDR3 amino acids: CASSRVVPGELFF. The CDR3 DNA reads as TGTGCCAGTAGCCGCGTAGTCCCCGGGGAGCTGTTTTTT.

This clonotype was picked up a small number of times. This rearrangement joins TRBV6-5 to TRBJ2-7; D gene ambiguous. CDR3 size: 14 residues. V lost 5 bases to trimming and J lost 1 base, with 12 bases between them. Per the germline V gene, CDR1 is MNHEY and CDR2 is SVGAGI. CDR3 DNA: TGTGCCAGCAGTCCCCAATCCGAGTCCTACGAGCAGTACTTC. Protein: CASSPQSESYEQYF.